This entry features one T cell receptor (beta chain) sequence. The antigen remains undetermined. This record belongs to a study of T cell responses to AZD1222 COVID-19 vaccine. Generated by immunoSEQ multiplex PCR, the TCRdb table keeps only in-frame clones and is missing some. The profile covers 90,000 to 100,000 clones, with roughly 90% appearing a single time and approximately 16% taken by the ten largest. CDR3 length: 14 amino acids. CDR1 and CDR2 (germline): SGHDT, YYEEEE. V dropped 7 bases and J dropped 7 bases, with 18 bases sitting between them. Study results and caveats: Clonal diversity was possibly underestimated, and the donors were mostly white British, with more females.

This receptor was obtained from an adult who received the AZD1222 COVID-19 vaccine. This specimen was peripheral blood, taken 28 days after the second AZD1222 dose. V usage is TRBV5-6 and J usage is TRBJ1-3; D might be TRBD1 (5 bases). CDR3 region: CASAEGRVGNTIYF. DNA of the CDR3: TGTGCCAGCGCCGAAGGCAGGGTCGGGAACACCATATATTTT.